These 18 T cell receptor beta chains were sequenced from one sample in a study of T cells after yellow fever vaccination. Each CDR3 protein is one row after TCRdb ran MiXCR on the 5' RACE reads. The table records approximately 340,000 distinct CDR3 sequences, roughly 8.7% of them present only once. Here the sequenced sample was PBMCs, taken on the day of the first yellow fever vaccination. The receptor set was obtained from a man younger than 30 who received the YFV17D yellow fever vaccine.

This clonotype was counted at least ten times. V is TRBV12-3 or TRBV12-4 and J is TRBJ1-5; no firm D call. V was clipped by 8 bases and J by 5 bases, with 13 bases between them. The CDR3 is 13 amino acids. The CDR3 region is CASRRRADQPQHF. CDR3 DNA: TGTGCCAGCCGCCGGAGGGCGGATCAGCCCCAGCATTTT.

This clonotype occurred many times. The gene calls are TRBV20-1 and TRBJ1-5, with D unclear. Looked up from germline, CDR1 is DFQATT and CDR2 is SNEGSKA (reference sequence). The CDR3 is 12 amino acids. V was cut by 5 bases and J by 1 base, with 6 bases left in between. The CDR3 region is CSAHGSNQPQHF. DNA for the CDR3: TGCAGTGCTCACGGGAGCAATCAGCCCCAGCATTTT.

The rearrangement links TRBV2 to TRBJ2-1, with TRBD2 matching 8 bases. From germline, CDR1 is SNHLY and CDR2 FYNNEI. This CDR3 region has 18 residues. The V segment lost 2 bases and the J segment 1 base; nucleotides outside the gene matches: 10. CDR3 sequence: CASSERRAGGLSYNEQFF. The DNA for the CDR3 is TGTGCCAGCAGTGAACGTCGTGCGGGGGGCCTTTCCTACAATGAGCAGTTCTTC.

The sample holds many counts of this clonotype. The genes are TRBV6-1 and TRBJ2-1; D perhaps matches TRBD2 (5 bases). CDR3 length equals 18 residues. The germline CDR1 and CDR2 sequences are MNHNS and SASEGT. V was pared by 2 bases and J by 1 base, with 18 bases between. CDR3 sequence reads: CASSETRRGLGSYNEQFF. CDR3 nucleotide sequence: TGTGCCAGCAGTGAAACAAGGCGCGGGTTGGGGTCCTACAATGAGCAGTTCTTC.

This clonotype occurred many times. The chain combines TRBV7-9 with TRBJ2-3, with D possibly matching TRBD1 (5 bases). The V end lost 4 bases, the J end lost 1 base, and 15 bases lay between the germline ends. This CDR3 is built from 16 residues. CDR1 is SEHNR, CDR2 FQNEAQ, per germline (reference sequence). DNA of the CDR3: TGTGCCAGCAGCTCCGATGGCAGGGAAGGCACAGATACGCAGTATTTT. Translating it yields CASSSDGREGTDTQYF.

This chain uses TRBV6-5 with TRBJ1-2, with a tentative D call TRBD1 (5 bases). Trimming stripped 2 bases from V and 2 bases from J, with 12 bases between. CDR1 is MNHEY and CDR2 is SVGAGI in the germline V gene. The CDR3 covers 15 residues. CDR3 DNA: TGTGCCAGCAGTTACGCCGACAGCTTCAACTATGGCTACACCTTC. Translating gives CASSYADSFNYGYTF.

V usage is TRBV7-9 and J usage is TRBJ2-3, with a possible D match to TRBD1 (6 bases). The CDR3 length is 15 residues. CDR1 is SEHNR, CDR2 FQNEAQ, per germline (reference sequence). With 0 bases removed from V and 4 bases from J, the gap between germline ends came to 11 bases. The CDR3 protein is CASSLAQGVADTQYF. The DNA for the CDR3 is TGTGCCAGCAGCTTAGCACAGGGAGTAGCAGATACGCAGTATTTT.

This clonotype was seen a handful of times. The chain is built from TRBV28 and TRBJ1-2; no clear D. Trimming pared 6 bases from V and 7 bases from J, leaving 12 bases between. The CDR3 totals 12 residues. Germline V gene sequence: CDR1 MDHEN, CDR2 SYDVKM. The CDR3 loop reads CASSRLGSGYTF. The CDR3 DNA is TGTGCCAGCAGCCGCCTCGGTAGTGGCTACACCTTC.

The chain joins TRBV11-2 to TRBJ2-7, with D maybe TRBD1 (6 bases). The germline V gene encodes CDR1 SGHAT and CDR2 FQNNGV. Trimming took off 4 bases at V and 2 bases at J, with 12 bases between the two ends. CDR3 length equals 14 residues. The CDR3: CASSCQGPPYEQYV. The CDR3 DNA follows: TGTGCCAGCAGCTGTCAGGGGCCCCCCTACGAGCAGTACGTC.

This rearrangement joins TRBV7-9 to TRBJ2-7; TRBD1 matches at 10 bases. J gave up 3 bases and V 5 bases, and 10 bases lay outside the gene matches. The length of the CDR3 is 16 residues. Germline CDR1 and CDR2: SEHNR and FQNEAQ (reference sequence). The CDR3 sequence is CASSRVGQGLNYEQYF. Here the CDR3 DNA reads TGTGCCAGCAGCCGCGTGGGACAGGGGCTTAACTACGAGCAGTACTTC.

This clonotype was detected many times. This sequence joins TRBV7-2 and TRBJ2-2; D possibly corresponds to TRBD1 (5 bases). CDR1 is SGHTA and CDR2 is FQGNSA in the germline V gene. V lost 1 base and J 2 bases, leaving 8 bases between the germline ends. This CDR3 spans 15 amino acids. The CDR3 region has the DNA TGTGCCAGCAGCTTAGGCAGGGTTAACACCGGGGAGCTGTTTTTT. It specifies CASSLGRVNTGELFF.

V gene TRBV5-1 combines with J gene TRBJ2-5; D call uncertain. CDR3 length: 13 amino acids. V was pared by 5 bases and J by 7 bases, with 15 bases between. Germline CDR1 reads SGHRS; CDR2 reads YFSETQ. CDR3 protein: CASSSEPEWTQYF. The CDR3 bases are TGCGCCAGCAGTTCGGAACCCGAGTGGACCCAGTACTTC. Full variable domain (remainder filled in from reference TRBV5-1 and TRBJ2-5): KAGVTQTPRYLIKTRGQQVTLSCSPISGHRSVSWYQQTPGQGLQFLFEYFSETQRNKGNFPGRFSGRQFSNSRSEMNVSTLELGDSALYLCASSSEPEWTQYFGPGTRLLVL.

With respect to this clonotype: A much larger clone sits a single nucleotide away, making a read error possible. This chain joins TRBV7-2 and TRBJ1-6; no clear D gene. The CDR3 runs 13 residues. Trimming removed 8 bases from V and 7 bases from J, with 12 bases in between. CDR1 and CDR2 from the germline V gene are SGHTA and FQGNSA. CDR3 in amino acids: CASGSNRNSPLHF. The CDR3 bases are TGTGCCAGCGGCTCCAATAGAAATTCACCCCTCCACTTT.

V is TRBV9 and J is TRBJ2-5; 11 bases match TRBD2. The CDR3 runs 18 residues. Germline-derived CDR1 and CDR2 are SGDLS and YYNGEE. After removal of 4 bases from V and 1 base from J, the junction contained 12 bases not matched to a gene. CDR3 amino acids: CASSLKHASGGFQETQYF. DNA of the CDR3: TGTGCCAGCAGCCTCAAACACGCTAGCGGGGGGTTCCAAGAGACCCAGTACTTC.

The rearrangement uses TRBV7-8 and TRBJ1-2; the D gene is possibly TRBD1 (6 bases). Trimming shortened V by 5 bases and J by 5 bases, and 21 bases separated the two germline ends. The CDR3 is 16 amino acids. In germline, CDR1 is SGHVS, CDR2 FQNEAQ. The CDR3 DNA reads TGTGCCAGCAGCAACGGGGGGGGGGCAAAGGATTATGGCTACACCTTC. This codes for CASSNGGGAKDYGYTF.

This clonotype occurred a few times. The CDR3 protein is CASSLVWVNTEAFF. Written as DNA, the CDR3 is TGTGCCAGCAGCTTAGTGTGGGTGAACACTGAAGCTTTCTTT. The V and J genes are TRBV7-2 and TRBJ1-1; D call uncertain. V dropped 1 base and J dropped 0 bases, with 6 bases sitting between them. Germline V CDR1 and CDR2: SGHTA, FQGNSA. This CDR3 comprises 14 residues.

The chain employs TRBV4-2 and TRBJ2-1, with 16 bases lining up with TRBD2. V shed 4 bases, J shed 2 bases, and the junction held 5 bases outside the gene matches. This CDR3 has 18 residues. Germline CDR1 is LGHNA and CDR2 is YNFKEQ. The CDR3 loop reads CASSPPGTSGGAYNEQFF. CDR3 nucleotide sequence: TGTGCCAGCAGCCCTCCCGGGACTAGCGGGGGGGCCTACAATGAGCAGTTCTTC.

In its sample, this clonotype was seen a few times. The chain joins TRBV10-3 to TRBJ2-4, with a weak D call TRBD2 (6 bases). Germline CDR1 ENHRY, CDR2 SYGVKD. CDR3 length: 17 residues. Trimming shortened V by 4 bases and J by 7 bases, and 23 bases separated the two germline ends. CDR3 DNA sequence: TGTGCCATCAGTGGGGGTGCAGGGACTCTAGCAGGGAACATTCAGTACTTC. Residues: CAISGGAGTLAGNIQYF.